The 13 T cell receptor beta chains listed next were all sequenced from one sample in a study of T cell changes during pregnancy in multiple sclerosis. The method was immunoSEQ multiplex PCR; TCRdb's version includes in-frame clones alone and lacks a portion of them. The sample records approximately 51,000 clones, roughly 90% being singletons. This material consisted of CD4+ T cells from peripheral blood mononuclear cells, taken after pregnancy. The receptors here all came from a female donor with multiple sclerosis, enrolled in a pregnancy study.

The rearrangement links TRBV28 to TRBJ1-5; no clear D. Deletions cut 6 bases from V and 2 bases from J, with 11 bases between. Germline V gene sequence: CDR1 MDHEN, CDR2 SYDVKM. This CDR3 is 14 amino acids long. The CDR3 loop reads CASSPNRGNQPQHF. Here the CDR3 DNA reads TGTGCCAGCAGCCCCAACAGAGGCAATCAGCCCCAGCATTTT.

The chain recombines TRBV5-4 with TRBJ1-3; the D is unclear. Trimming removed 3 bases from V and 1 base from J, with 20 bases in between. The CDR3 covers 18 residues. Germline V lookup: CDR1 SGHNT, CDR2 YYREEE (reference sequence). CDR3 sequence: CASSWAAVPGSSGNTIYF. DNA of the CDR3: TGTGCCAGCAGCTGGGCGGCCGTACCGGGATCTTCTGGAAACACCATATATTTT. Based on the CDR3 plus reference TRBV5-4 and TRBJ1-3, the full variable domain is ETGVTQSPTHLIKTRGQQVTLRCSSQSGHNTVSWYQQALGQGPQFIFQYYREEENGRGNFPPRFSGLQFPNYSSELNVNALELDDSALYLCASSWAAVPGSSGNTIYFGEGSWLTVV.

The rearrangement joins TRBV7-9 to TRBJ1-1, with D maybe TRBD1 (5 bases). V lost 3 bases and J 4 bases, leaving 18 bases between the germline ends. Per the germline V gene, CDR1 is SEHNR and CDR2 is FQNEAQ (reference sequence). The CDR3 contains 16 residues. CDR3 DNA: TGTGCCAGCAGCTTCCAAGTCGGGGGTGGGGTCACTGAAGCTTTCTTT. Amino acids: CASSFQVGGGVTEAFF.

The rearrangement links TRBV28 to TRBJ2-7; 8 bases line up with TRBD2. The V and J ends lost 6 bases and 0 bases, in that order; junction bases with no gene match: 10. The CDR3 length is 16 residues. Germline V CDR1 and CDR2: MDHEN, SYDVKM. CDR3 sequence (DNA): TGTGCCAGCAGCCCCGGGGGGGCCCGACACTCCTACGAGCAGTACTTC. Its translation: CASSPGGARHSYEQYF.

This sequence joins TRBV5-5 and TRBJ2-1; 9 bases line up with TRBD2. After removal of 2 bases from V and 5 bases from J, the junction contained 5 bases not matched to a gene. CDR1 SGHKS and CDR2 YYEKEE come from the germline V gene (reference sequence). The CDR3 contains 15 residues. CDR3 DNA sequence: TGTGCCAGCAGCTTATTGACTAGCGGAAACAATGAGCAGTTCTTC. It yields the protein CASSLLTSGNNEQFF.

The rearrangement links TRBV27 to TRBJ2-3, with TRBD1 matching 10 bases. In germline, CDR1 is MNHEY, CDR2 SMNVEV (reference sequence). The CDR3 has 18 amino acids. The J segment lost 2 bases and the V segment lost 2 bases, leaving 10 bases of the junction unmatched. CDR3 loop: CASSLKWGTGAITDTQYF. CDR3 DNA sequence: TGTGCCAGCAGTTTAAAGTGGGGGACAGGGGCTATCACAGATACGCAGTATTTT.

This chain links TRBV30 with TRBJ2-7; maybe TRBD2 (5 bases). Trimming removed 1 base at V and 1 base at J, with 5 bases between. Germline V gene data show CDR1 as GTSNPN and CDR2 as SVGIG (reference sequence). CDR3 size: 12 residues. Here the CDR3 reads CAWSGLSYEQYF. CDR3 DNA sequence: TGTGCCTGGAGTGGACTATCCTACGAGCAGTACTTC.

This clone was seen only once. The V gene is TRBV5-4, the J gene TRBJ2-6; possibly TRBD1 for D (7 bases). CDR3 length: 17 amino acids. The germline V gene has CDR1 SGHNT and CDR2 YYREEE (reference sequence). V shed 4 bases and J shed 0 bases, with 14 bases lying between them. Here the CDR3 DNA reads TGTGCCAGCAGCGCGGGGACAGTTACCTCTGGGGCCAACGTCCTGACTTTC. Its translation is CASSAGTVTSGANVLTF.

This chain joins TRBV5-8 and TRBJ2-1; D gene uncertain. Trimming left V 1 base short and J 7 bases short, with 3 bases between. The CDR3 extends over 11 amino acids. The germline CDR1 and CDR2 sequences are SGHTS and YDEGEE. The CDR3 DNA is TGTGCCAGCAGCTTGTATAATGAGCAGTTCTTC. This translates into CASSLYNEQFF. The entire variable domain, with the rest obtained from reference TRBV5-8 and TRBJ2-1, is as follows: EAGVTQSPTHLIKTRGQQATLRCSPISGHTSVYWYQQALGLGLQFLLWYDEGEERNRGNFPPRFSGRQFPNYSSELNVNALELEDSALYLCASSLYNEQFFGPGTRLTVL.

The rearrangement links TRBV5-6 to TRBJ2-1, with D hard to call. The CDR3 has 12 residues. The germline V gene has CDR1 SGHDT and CDR2 YYEEEE. Trimming removed 3 bases at V and 4 bases at J, with 5 bases between. The CDR3 loop reads CASSSRYNEQFF. For the CDR3, the DNA is TGTGCCAGCAGCTCGCGATACAATGAGCAGTTCTTC.

The chain combines TRBV11-2 with TRBJ2-3; weak D call: TRBD2 (6 bases). V shed 1 base and J shed 0 bases, with 11 bases lying between them. Germline lookup yields CDR1 SGHAT and CDR2 FQNNGV. The CDR3 covers 16 residues. The DNA of the CDR3 is TGTGCCAGCAGCTTAGTAGGAGGGTCTAGCACAGATACGCAGTATTTT. Encoded protein: CASSLVGGSSTDTQYF.

The chain links TRBV6-6 to TRBJ1-3; 9 nucleotides align to TRBD1. J gave up 1 base and V 8 bases, and 9 bases lay outside the gene matches. CDR3 length equals 16 residues. Germline V CDR1 and CDR2: MNHNY, SVGAGI (reference sequence). Here the CDR3 reads CASGRDRVLSGNTIYF. The CDR3 nucleotides are TGTGCCAGCGGACGGGACAGGGTCCTTTCTGGAAACACCATATATTTT.

This chain links TRBV5-5 with TRBJ2-7; tentatively, D is TRBD1 (5 bases). Germline CDR1 is SGHKS and CDR2 is YYEKEE (reference sequence). The CDR3 is 13 amino acids. Trimming pared 0 bases from V and 4 bases from J, leaving 8 bases between. The CDR3 loop is CASSLVRAYEQYF. CDR3 nucleotides: TGTGCCAGCAGCTTGGTCAGGGCTTACGAGCAGTACTTC.